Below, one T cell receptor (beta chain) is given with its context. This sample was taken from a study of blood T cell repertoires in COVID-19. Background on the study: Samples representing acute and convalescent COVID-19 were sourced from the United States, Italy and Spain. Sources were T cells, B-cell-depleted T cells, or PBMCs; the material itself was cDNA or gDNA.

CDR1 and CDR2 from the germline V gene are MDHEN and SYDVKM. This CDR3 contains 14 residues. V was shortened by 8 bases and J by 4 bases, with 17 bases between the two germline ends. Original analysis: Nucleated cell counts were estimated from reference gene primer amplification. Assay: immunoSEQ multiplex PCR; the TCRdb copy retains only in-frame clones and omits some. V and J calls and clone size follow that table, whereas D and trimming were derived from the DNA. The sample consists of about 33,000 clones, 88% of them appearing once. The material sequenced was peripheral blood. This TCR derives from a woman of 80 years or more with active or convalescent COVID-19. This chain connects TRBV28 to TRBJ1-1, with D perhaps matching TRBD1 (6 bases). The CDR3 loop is CASQRGGAVTEAFF. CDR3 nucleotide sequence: TGTGCCAGCCAAAGGGGGGGGGCGGTCACTGAAGCTTTCTTT.